This T cell receptor (beta chain) derives from a study of cytomegalovirus exposure and HLA in healthy donors. Per the germline V gene, CDR1 is SGHRS and CDR2 is YFSETQ. CDR3 length: 15 residues. V was clipped by 3 bases and J by 5 bases; unmatched bases: 5. Study outcomes and limitations: As was reported, the classifier diagnosed cytomegalovirus status with high specificity and sensitivity. The only immune exposure information that was available was CMV serostatus.

A single count supports this clone. Its antigen is unidentified. Both 60 Vbeta primers and 13 Jbeta primers went into the PCR. Sequencing used immunoSEQ multiplex PCR; TCRdb keeps in-frame clones, though not all of them. Found here are about 100,000 clones, over 75% of them singletons; the top ten hold about 7.9%. This chain joins TRBV5-1 and TRBJ2-3; 11 nucleotides match TRBD1. This sequence was found in a man in his thirties or forties in good health and CMV-seronegative. Material for sequencing was PBMCs. This CDR3 is CASSSDRGHGDTQYF. The CDR3 DNA is TGCGCCAGCAGCTCGGACAGGGGGCATGGAGATACGCAGTATTTT.